This T cell receptor (beta chain) was identified in a study of blood T cell repertoires in COVID-19. About the study: Spain, Italy and the United States supplied samples that represented acute and convalescent COVID-19. From T cells, B-cell-depleted T cells, or PBMCs came the material, which was cDNA or gDNA.

The germline V gene encodes CDR1 SGHTA and CDR2 FQGTGA. J lost 5 bases, V lost 1 base, and 13 bases had no gene match. This CDR3 has 18 residues. Original processing methods: Estimated nucleated cell counts came from reference gene primer amplification. Here immunoSEQ multiplex PCR was the method, and the copy in TCRdb shows in-frame clones only, minus some. V and J calls and clone size are those listed in that table; D and trimming were worked out from the DNA. The table records about 300,000 clones, 86% of them present only once. Sequencing was performed on peripheral blood. The TCR originated in a woman aged 45-59 years with acute or convalescent COVID-19. The rearrangement joins TRBV7-3 to TRBJ2-1; the match to TRBD2 covers 8 bases. CDR3 nucleotide sequence: TGTGCCAGCAGCTTAATGTACCGGGAGGGCCGACTAAACAATGAGCAGTTCTTC. Translated: CASSLMYREGRLNNEQFF.